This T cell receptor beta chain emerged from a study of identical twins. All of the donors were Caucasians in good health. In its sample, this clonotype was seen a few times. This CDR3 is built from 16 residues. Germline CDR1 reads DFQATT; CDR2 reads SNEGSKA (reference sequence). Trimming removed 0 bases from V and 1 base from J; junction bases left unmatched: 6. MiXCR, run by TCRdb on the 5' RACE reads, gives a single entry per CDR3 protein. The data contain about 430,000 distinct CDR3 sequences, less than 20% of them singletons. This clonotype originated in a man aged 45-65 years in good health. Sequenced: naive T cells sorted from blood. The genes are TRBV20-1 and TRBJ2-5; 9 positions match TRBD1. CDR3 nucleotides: TGCAGTGCTAGAGAGAGGGGGACAGGGTCCCAAGAGACCCAGTACTTC. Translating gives CSARERGTGSQETQYF.